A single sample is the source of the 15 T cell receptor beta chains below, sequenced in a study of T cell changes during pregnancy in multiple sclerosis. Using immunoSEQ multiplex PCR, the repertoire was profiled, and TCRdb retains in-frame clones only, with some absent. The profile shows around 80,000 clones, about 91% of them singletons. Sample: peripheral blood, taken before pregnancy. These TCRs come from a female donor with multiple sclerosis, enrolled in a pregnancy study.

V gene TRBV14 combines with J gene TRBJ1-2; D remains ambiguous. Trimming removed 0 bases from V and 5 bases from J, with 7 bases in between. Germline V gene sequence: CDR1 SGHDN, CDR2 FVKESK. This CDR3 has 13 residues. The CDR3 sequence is CASSQDFVYGYTF. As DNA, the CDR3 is TGTGCCAGCAGCCAAGATTTCGTTTATGGCTACACCTTC.

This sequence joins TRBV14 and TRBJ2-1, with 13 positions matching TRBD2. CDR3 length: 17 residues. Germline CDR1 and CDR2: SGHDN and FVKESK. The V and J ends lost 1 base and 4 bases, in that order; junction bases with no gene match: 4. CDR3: CASSQGSLAGGYNEQFF. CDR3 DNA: TGTGCCAGCAGCCAAGGGTCACTAGCGGGGGGGTACAATGAGCAGTTCTTC.

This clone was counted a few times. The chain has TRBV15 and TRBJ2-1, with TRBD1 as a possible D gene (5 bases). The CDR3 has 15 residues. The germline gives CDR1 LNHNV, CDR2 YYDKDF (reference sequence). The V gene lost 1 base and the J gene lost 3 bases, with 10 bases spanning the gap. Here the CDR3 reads CATSRVITGYNEQFF. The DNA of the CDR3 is TGTGCCACCAGCAGAGTGATAACAGGCTACAATGAGCAGTTCTTC.

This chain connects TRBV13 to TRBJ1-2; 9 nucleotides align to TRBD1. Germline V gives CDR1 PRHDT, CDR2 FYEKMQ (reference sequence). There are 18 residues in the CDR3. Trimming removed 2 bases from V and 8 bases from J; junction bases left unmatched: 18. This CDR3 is CASSLSRSRIQGAQGYTF. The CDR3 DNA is TGTGCCAGCAGCTTATCCCGAAGCAGAATACAGGGGGCTCAAGGCTACACCTTC.

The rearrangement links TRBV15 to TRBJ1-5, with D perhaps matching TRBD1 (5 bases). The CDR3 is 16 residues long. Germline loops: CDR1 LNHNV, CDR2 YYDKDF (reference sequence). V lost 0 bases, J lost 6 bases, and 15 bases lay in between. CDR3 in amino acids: CATSRDPPRVGQPQHF. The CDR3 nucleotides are TGTGCCACCAGCAGAGATCCCCCCAGGGTCGGTCAGCCCCAGCATTTT.

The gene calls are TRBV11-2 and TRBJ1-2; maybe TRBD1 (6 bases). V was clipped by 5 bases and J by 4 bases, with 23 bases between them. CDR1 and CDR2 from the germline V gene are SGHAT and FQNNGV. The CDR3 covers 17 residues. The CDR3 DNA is TGTGCCAGCAGCCTCGCCCCCAAAGGGGGTCCTTCCTATGGCTACACCTTC. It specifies CASSLAPKGGPSYGYTF.

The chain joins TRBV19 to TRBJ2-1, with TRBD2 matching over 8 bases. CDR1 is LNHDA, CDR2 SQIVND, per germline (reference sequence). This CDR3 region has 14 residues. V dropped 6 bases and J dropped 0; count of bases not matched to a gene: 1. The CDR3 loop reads CASSGGASYNEQFF. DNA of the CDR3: TGTGCCAGTAGCGGGGGGGCCTCCTACAATGAGCAGTTCTTC.

CDR3 coding DNA: TGTGCCAGCGATCGGAGGGAATGGACAGAGCAGTACTTC. Encoded protein: CASDRREWTEQYF. The chain carries TRBV2 and TRBJ2-7, with D possibly TRBD2 on 6 matching bases. V lost 8 bases and J lost 7, with 18 bases in between. CDR1 and CDR2 from the germline V gene are SNHLY and FYNNEI. This CDR3 is 13 amino acids long. Combining the CDR3 with reference TRBV2 and TRBJ2-7 gives the whole variable domain EPEVTQTPSHQVTQMGQEVILRCVPISNHLYFYWYRQILGQKVEFLVSFYNNEISEKSEIFDDQFSVERPDGSNFTLKIRSTKLEDSAMYFCASDRREWTEQYFGPGTRLTVT.

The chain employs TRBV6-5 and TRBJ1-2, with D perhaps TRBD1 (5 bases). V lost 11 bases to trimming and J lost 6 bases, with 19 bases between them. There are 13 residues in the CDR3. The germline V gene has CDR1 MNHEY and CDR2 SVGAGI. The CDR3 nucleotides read TGTGCCGCCCGGGGGGGAGCGCGCGATGGCTACACCTTC. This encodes CAARGGARDGYTF.

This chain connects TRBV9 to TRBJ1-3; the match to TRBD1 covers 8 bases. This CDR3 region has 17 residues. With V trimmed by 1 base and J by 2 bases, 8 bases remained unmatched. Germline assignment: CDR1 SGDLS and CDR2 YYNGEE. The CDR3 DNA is TGTGCCAGCAGCGTACTTGGGACAGGTCGTACTGGAAACACCATATATTTT. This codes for CASSVLGTGRTGNTIYF.

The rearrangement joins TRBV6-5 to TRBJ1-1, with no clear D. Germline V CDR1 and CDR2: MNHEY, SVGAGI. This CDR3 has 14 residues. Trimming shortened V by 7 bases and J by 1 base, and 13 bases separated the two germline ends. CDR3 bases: TGTGCCAGCACCTTAAGCCCCTCGAACACTGAAGCTTTCTTT. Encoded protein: CASTLSPSNTEAFF.

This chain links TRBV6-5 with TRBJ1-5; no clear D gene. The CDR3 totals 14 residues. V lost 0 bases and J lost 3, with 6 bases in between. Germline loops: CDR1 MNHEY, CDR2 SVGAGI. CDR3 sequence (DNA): TGTGCCAGCAGTTACTCCGGTTACAATCAGCCCCAGCATTTT. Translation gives CASSYSGYNQPQHF.

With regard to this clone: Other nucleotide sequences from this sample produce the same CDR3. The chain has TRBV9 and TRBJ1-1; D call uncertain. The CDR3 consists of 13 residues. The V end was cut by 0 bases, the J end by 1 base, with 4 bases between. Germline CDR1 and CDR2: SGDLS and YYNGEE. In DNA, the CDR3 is TGTGCCAGCAGCGTAGACAGGAACACTGAAGCTTTCTTT. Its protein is CASSVDRNTEAFF.

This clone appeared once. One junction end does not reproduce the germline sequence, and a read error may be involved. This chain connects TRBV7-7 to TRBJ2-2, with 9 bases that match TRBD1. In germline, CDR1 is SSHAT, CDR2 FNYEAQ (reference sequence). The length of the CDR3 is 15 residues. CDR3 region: CASSTGTGFPGELFF. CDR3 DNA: TGTGCTAGCAGCACCGGGACAGGGTTTCCCGGGGAGCTGTTTTTT.

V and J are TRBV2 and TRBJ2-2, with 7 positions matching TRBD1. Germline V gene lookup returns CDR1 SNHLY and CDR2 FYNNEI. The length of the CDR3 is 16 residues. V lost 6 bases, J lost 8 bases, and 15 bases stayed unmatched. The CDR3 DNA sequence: TGTGCCAGCAGCCCTAACAGGGGAATCGGGATAGGGGAGCTGTTTTTT. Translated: CASSPNRGIGIGELFF.